These T cell receptor beta chains were read from a single sample in a study of blood T cell repertoires in COVID-19. Assay used: immunoSEQ multiplex PCR; TCRdb lists only in-frame clones, some missing. The table includes around 100,000 clones, around 90% detected once. Material for sequencing was peripheral blood. These receptors were taken from a human donor in a cohort sampled during active COVID-19. Each CDR3 is given with its conserved first and last residue. D genes are given only for firm matches. Size tells how often a clone was seen (once, few, many) or the class of an expanded clone, and some rows leave it out.

V gene,clone size,J gene,D gene,CDR3 length,CDR3 DNA,CDR3 protein
TRBV6-1,NA,TRBJ2-1,NA,13,TGTGCCAGCAGTGACCCTCGACTCGATGAGCAGTTCTTC,CASSDPRLDEQFF
TRBV28,NA,TRBJ1-1,TRBD1,14,TGTGCCAGCAGCTCTCGACAGGGATGGACTGAAGCTTTCTTT,CASSSRQGWTEAFF
TRBV6-2/TRBV6-3,NA,TRBJ2-5,TRBD1,17,TGTGCCAGCAGTTACAGTCGACAGGGATTGGGCCAAGAGACCCAGTACTTC,CASSYSRQGLGQETQYF
TRBV19,once,TRBJ2-5,NA,13,TGTGCCAGTAGTATCGTGAGAAAAGAGACCCAGTACTTC,CASSIVRKETQYF
TRBV19,NA,TRBJ1-5,TRBD1,21,TGTGCCAGTTGTCGTTTTTTCCGGGACAGCTCCGGTCACCTTCCCAATCAGCCCCAGCATTTT,CASCRFFRDSSGHLPNQPQHF
TRBV7-6,NA,TRBJ1-2,NA,13,TGTGCCAGCAGCTTAGACAGGGTATATGGCTACACCTTC,CASSLDRVYGYTF
TRBV7-2,NA,TRBJ2-7,NA,17,TGTGCCAGCAGCTTAGAGTCGGACAGATTTGGGGCCTACGAGCAGTACTTC,CASSLESDRFGAYEQYF
TRBV4-3,NA,TRBJ2-7,TRBD2,15,TGCGCCAGCAGCCAAGAGGGGGGAGGGACCTACGAGCAGTACTTC,CASSQEGGGTYEQYF
TRBV5-5,NA,TRBJ2-1,NA,14,TGTGCCAGCACCGGACTTAACAGCTACAATGAGCAGTTCTTC,CASTGLNSYNEQFF
TRBV30,NA,TRBJ2-7,TRBD1,12,TGTGCCTCTGGACAGGGAACGTACGAGCAGTACTTC,CASGQGTYEQYF
TRBV6-4,NA,TRBJ2-1,NA,16,TGTGCCAGCAGTTGGCAGGGGGGACGCAATTACAATGAGCAGTTCTTC,CASSWQGGRNYNEQFF
TRBV6-4,NA,TRBJ2-7,TRBD1,17,TGTGCCAGCAGTGCGACGGTTGACAGGGGGTCATCCTACGAGCAGTACTTC,CASSATVDRGSSYEQYF
TRBV5-1,once,TRBJ1-1,NA,16,TGCGCCAGCCTGACGGGGGACGCTCGGCAGAACACTGAAGCTTTCTTT,CASLTGDARQNTEAFF